Shown below are 15 T cell receptor beta chains from a single sample sequenced in a study of cytomegalovirus exposure and HLA in healthy donors. It was with 60 Vbeta and 13 Jbeta primers that the PCR ran. Sequenced by immunoSEQ multiplex PCR; TCRdb stores in-frame clones only, minus some. The sample shows about 150,000 clones, about 75% of them seen only once. Sequencing input: PBMCs. The receptors stem from a young man in good health and CMV-seronegative.

This clone was counted between two and nine times. The rearrangement uses TRBV25-1 and TRBJ1-2; TRBD1 might be the D (5 bases). V lost 3 bases and J 1 base, leaving 9 bases between the germline ends. This CDR3 contains 14 residues. Germline lookup yields CDR1 MGHDK and CDR2 SYGVNS. The CDR3 DNA sequence: TGTGCCAGCAGTGACAGGGCTTATAACTATGGCTACACCTTC. Translated, it gives CASSDRAYNYGYTF.

The rearrangement uses TRBV6-5 and TRBJ1-1, with D unclear. Germline V gene sequence: CDR1 MNHEY, CDR2 SVGAGI. The CDR3 loop spans 13 amino acids. V was cut by 4 bases and J by 4 bases, with 10 bases left in between. The CDR3 sequence: CASSSSHGTEAFF. The CDR3 DNA reads as TGTGCCAGCAGTTCAAGCCACGGCACTGAAGCTTTCTTT.

J is TRBJ1-6 and V is TRBV4-1, with 8 bases aligning to TRBD1. The CDR3 is 16 residues long. The junction had 11 bases not matched to a gene; V was cut back by 4 bases and J by 9 bases. The germline CDR1 and CDR2 sequences are MGHRA and YSYEKL. The CDR3 nucleotides are TGCGCCAGCAGCCGCTTACCCGGACAGGGCGGTTCACCCCTCCACTTT. It translates to CASSRLPGQGGSPLHF.

This chain uses TRBV7-2 with TRBJ1-4; perhaps TRBD1 as D (6 bases). Trimming left V 5 bases short and J 2 bases short, with 12 bases between. The length of the CDR3 is 15 residues. Germline loops: CDR1 SGHTA, CDR2 FQGNSA. CDR3 residues: CASSVQGTTNEKLFF. The DNA of the CDR3 is TGTGCCAGCAGCGTACAGGGAACCACTAATGAAAAACTGTTTTTT.

On this clone itself: Other DNA sequences in this sample translate to the same CDR3. The chain has TRBV5-6 and TRBJ1-2; TRBD1 is a possible D gene (6 bases). This CDR3 is built from 17 residues. V gave up 5 bases and J gave up 6 bases, with 26 bases separating them. Germline CDR1 is SGHDT and CDR2 is YYEEEE. The CDR3 coding sequence is TGTGCCAGCAGATCATTAGGACAGACCGAAATGAGAAATGGCTACACCTTC. Encoded protein: CASRSLGQTEMRNGYTF. Supplemented by reference TRBV5-6 and TRBJ1-2, the full variable domain reads DAGVTQSPTHLIKTRGQQVTLRCSPKSGHDTVSWYQQALGQGPQFIFQYYEEEERQRGNFPDRFSGHQFPNYSSELNVNALLLGDSALYLCASRSLGQTEMRNGYTFGSGTRLTVV.

This clone showed up just once. The J gene is TRBJ1-1, the V gene TRBV6-6; TRBD1 agrees at 9 bases. The CDR3 extends over 14 amino acids. Trimming cost V 6 bases and J 7 bases; bases outside gene matches: 9. The V gene's germline CDR1 is MNHNY and CDR2 SVGAGI (reference sequence). CDR3 sequence: CASRLQGAQDEAFF. The CDR3 DNA reads TGTGCCAGCAGACTACAGGGGGCGCAGGATGAAGCTTTCTTT.

The chain employs TRBV6-1 and TRBJ2-1, with TRBD2 matching 10 bases. Per germline, CDR1 MNHNS and CDR2 SASEGT. V lost 4 bases and J lost 10; bases outside the gene matches: 13. This CDR3 comprises 16 residues. The CDR3: CASSGEGASGRGEQFF. The CDR3 DNA is TGTGCCAGCAGTGGGGAGGGGGCTAGCGGGAGAGGGGAGCAGTTCTTC.

This clone was seen a single time. V gene TRBV2 combines with J gene TRBJ1-1, with TRBD1 matching 8 bases. CDR1 is SNHLY, CDR2 FYNNEI, per germline. V lost 6 bases, J lost 4 bases, and 13 bases stayed unmatched. The CDR3 runs to 16 residues. The chain's CDR3 is CASRQGAGGGVTEAFF. CDR3 nucleotides: TGTGCCAGCAGGCAGGGGGCGGGTGGTGGAGTCACTGAAGCTTTCTTT.

This clone occurred a few times. The chain recombines TRBV4-1 with TRBJ1-3; tentative D call: TRBD1 (6 bases). CDR3 length: 16 residues. CDR1 is MGHRA and CDR2 is YSYEKL in the germline V gene. V was shortened by 1 base and J by 0 bases, with 10 bases between the two germline ends. The CDR3 reads CASSQAQGRSGNTIYF. DNA of the CDR3: TGCGCCAGCAGCCAAGCGCAGGGGCGCTCTGGAAACACCATATATTTT.

The V call is TRBV19, the J call TRBJ2-7; 9 bases map to TRBD2. The CDR3 totals 14 residues. Looked up from germline, CDR1 is LNHDA and CDR2 is SQIVND (reference sequence). Trimming at V came to 2 bases and at J to 2 bases, leaving 1 base not matched to a gene. The chain's CDR3 is CASSITSGPYEQYF. CDR3 sequence (DNA): TGTGCCAGTAGTATAACTAGCGGGCCCTACGAGCAGTACTTC. Full variable domain (rest looked up from reference TRBV19 and TRBJ2-7): DGGITQSPKYLFRKEGQNVTLSCEQNLNHDAMYWYRQDPGQGLRLIYYSQIVNDFQKGDIAEGYSVSREKKESFPLTVTSAQKNPTAFYLCASSITSGPYEQYFGPGTRLTVT.

The rearrangement joins TRBV10-1 to TRBJ1-2; D may be TRBD1 (6 bases). The CDR3 has 13 residues. Trimming cost V 0 bases and J 5 bases, with 7 bases left between them. Germline V gene lookup returns CDR1 WNHNN and CDR2 SYGVQD (reference sequence). CDR3 nucleotide sequence: TGCGCCAGCAGTGAGTCGGGGGCGTATGGCTACACCTTC. It yields the protein CASSESGAYGYTF.

This chain links TRBV2 with TRBJ2-7, with 7 bases lining up with TRBD2. The CDR3 spans 12 residues. From germline, CDR1 is SNHLY and CDR2 FYNNEI. With 5 bases clipped from V and 9 bases from J, the junction kept 7 bases outside the gene matches. The CDR3 is CASSSQRDLQYF. The DNA of the CDR3 is TGTGCCAGCAGTTCGCAGCGGGACTTGCAGTACTTC.

This chain joins TRBV7-3 and TRBJ1-2; D gene ambiguous. V was pared by 2 bases and J by 5 bases, with 9 bases between. The length of the CDR3 is 13 residues. Per germline, CDR1 SGHTA and CDR2 FQGTGA. CDR3 in amino acids: CASSLSGSYGYTF. Written as DNA, the CDR3 is TGTGCCAGCAGCTTATCAGGATCTTATGGCTACACCTTC.

The chain is built from TRBV2 and TRBJ2-7; tentatively, D is TRBD1 (5 bases). Germline V gives CDR1 SNHLY, CDR2 FYNNEI. The V end was cut by 1 base, the J end by 2 bases, with 9 bases between. The CDR3 sequence is 14 residues long. The CDR3 sequence: CASSEGGTTYEQYF. The CDR3 DNA sequence: TGTGCCAGCAGTGAAGGGGGCACCACCTACGAGCAGTACTTC. The whole variable domain, filled in from reference TRBV2 and TRBJ2-7, reads EPEVTQTPSHQVTQMGQEVILRCVPISNHLYFYWYRQILGQKVEFLVSFYNNEISEKSEIFDDQFSVERPDGSNFTLKIRSTKLEDSAMYFCASSEGGTTYEQYFGPGTRLTVT.

This chain links TRBV10-3 with TRBJ2-5; maybe TRBD2 (5 bases). The length of the CDR3 is 18 residues. CDR1 is ENHRY, CDR2 SYGVKD, per germline. The V gene lost 4 bases and the J gene lost 11 bases, with 32 bases spanning the gap. CDR3 bases: TGTGCCATCAGTGGACTTGGTATCGGCACCGAAAGGGTTGGGGAGCAGTACTTC. This translates into CAISGLGIGTERVGEQYF.